Below, 15 T cell receptor beta chains from the same sample are listed, as sequenced in a study of T-cell memory formation after mild COVID-19 (dated by TCRdb to the early 2020s). To prepare the library, 5' RACE was applied. These reads were obtained on an Illumina NovaSeq 6000. TCRdb reworked the public reads: Q25 trimming with fastp, MiXCR clone assembly, productive beta chains retained. Entries that share a CDR3 protein sequence are merged under the most common genes and DNA. This sample gives under 300,000 distinct CDR3 sequences in total; 15% to 20% of them show up just once. The ten most abundant clones make up 22% of the sample. The material sequenced was PBMCs or a T cell subset sorted from them (not recorded which). These receptors were taken from a man younger than 30 who had mild COVID-19 (a few samples of this study predate the infection). The sample titles of this study are shuffled in the database, so cell type and time point are left out; the donor was told from shared clones.

This chain joins TRBV7-9 and TRBJ1-6, with D perhaps TRBD1 (6 bases). Germline-derived CDR1 and CDR2 are SEHNR and FQNEAQ (reference sequence). Trimming left V 3 bases short and J 10 bases short, with 16 bases between. This CDR3 comprises 15 residues. CDR3 region: CASSFPLQGRSPLHF. The CDR3 DNA is TGTGCCAGCAGCTTTCCGTTACAGGGAAGATCACCCCTCCACTTT. Full variable domain (rest looked up from reference TRBV7-9 and TRBJ1-6): DTGVSQNPRHKITKRGQNVTFRCDPISEHNRLYWYRQTLGQGPEFLTYFQNEAQLEKSRLLSDRFSAERPKGSFSTLEIQRTEQGDSAMYLCASSFPLQGRSPLHFGNGTRLTVT.

The sample holds a few counts of this clonotype. The J gene is TRBJ2-3, the V gene TRBV7-9; TRBD1 matches 7 bases. In germline, CDR1 is SEHNR, CDR2 FQNEAQ (reference sequence). The CDR3 is made up of 14 amino acids. Trimming at V came to 4 bases and at J to 4 bases, leaving 5 bases not matched to a gene. The CDR3 is CASSSRTGADTQYF. The CDR3 region has the DNA TGTGCCAGCAGCTCCCGGACAGGAGCAGATACGCAGTATTTT.

This clonotype was detected a few times. The V gene is TRBV5-4, the J gene TRBJ2-1, with a tentative D call TRBD2 (5 bases). The CDR3 runs to 15 residues. Germline values: CDR1 SGHNT, CDR2 YYREEE (reference sequence). V shed 6 bases and J shed 5 bases, with 18 bases lying between them. CDR3 bases: TGTGCCAGCACCCCAAATACGCATAGCGACAATGAGCAGTTCTTC. This sequence encodes CASTPNTHSDNEQFF.

J is TRBJ1-6 and V is TRBV6-5; a weak D match, TRBD1 (5 bases). There are 13 residues in the CDR3. The germline V and J ends were trimmed by 5 bases and 7 bases, with 9 bases remaining between them. The V gene's germline CDR1 is MNHEY and CDR2 SVGAGI. DNA for the CDR3: TGTGCCAGCAGTCGGGACCCGAATTCACCCCTCCACTTT. It translates to CASSRDPNSPLHF.

This chain connects TRBV6-2 or TRBV6-3 to TRBJ1-5; possibly TRBD1 for D (5 bases). This CDR3 region has 15 residues. Per the germline V gene, CDR1 is MNHEY and CDR2 is SVGEGT. V was cut by 1 base and J by 1 base, with 8 bases left in between. Here the CDR3 reads CASSYLTGSNQPQHF. CDR3 nucleotides: TGTGCCAGCAGTTACTTAACAGGAAGCAATCAGCCCCAGCATTTT.

This clonotype was seen a handful of times. The rearrangement joins TRBV5-1 to TRBJ2-2; 7 nucleotides line up with TRBD2. Per germline, CDR1 SGHRS and CDR2 YFSETQ. V dropped 2 bases and J dropped 0; count of bases not matched to a gene: 1. The CDR3 sequence is 15 residues long. CDR3 residues: CASSFGLANTGELFF. The CDR3 DNA is TGCGCCAGCAGCTTTGGACTAGCGAACACCGGGGAGCTGTTTTTT.

This clonotype has more than one count but fewer than ten. This chain connects TRBV4-1 to TRBJ2-5; 7 positions agree with TRBD2. Trimming cost V 4 bases and J 0 bases; bases outside gene matches: 8. The germline V gene encodes CDR1 MGHRA and CDR2 YSYEKL. There are 16 residues in the CDR3. The CDR3 loop reads CASSPRGEPYQETQYF. Here the CDR3 DNA reads TGCGCCAGCAGCCCCCGGGGGGAACCGTACCAAGAGACCCAGTACTTC.

In this sample, this clonotype turned up a few times. This sequence joins TRBV5-5 and TRBJ1-1; TRBD1 matches 7 bases. The CDR3 totals 15 residues. The germline CDR1 and CDR2 sequences are SGHKS and YYEKEE (reference sequence). V trimming: 3 bases; J trimming: 3 bases; junction bases outside the gene matches: 8. The CDR3 sequence: CASSYLAGGYTEAFF. The CDR3, as DNA: TGTGCCAGCAGCTATCTCGCAGGGGGTTACACTGAAGCTTTCTTT.

This sequence joins TRBV6-2 or TRBV6-3 and TRBJ1-5, with TRBD1 matching 7 bases. The CDR3 totals 14 residues. Germline CDR1 reads MNHEY; CDR2 reads SVGEGT. The trim removed 7 bases at V and 6 bases at J, leaving 9 bases unmatched. The CDR3 protein is CASTDRQGLQPQHF. The DNA of the CDR3 is TGTGCCAGCACCGACCGACAGGGCCTTCAGCCCCAGCATTTT.

This clonotype has just a few counts. The chain carries TRBV12-3 or TRBV12-4 and TRBJ2-2; weak D call: TRBD1 (5 bases). This CDR3 has 13 residues. V was cut by 6 bases and J by 4 bases, with 9 bases left in between. Here the CDR3 DNA reads TGTGCCAGCAGAGGGGCCGGCACCGGGGAGCTGTTTTTT. Its protein product is CASRGAGTGELFF.

This clonotype was seen only a few times. The chain couples TRBV4-3 to TRBJ2-3; 9 bases map to TRBD2. The CDR3 loop spans 15 amino acids. The germline V gene encodes CDR1 LGHNA and CDR2 YSLEER. Trimming took 0 bases from V and 6 from J; bases not matched to a gene: 4. The CDR3 region is CASSQDPSGEDTQYF. The CDR3 bases are TGCGCCAGCAGCCAAGATCCTAGCGGGGAGGATACGCAGTATTTT.

In its sample, this clonotype was seen a few times. The chain is built from TRBV7-9 and TRBJ1-1; D unclear. The V end was cut by 0 bases, the J end by 5 bases, with 7 bases between. The CDR3 consists of 13 residues. Germline V CDR1 and CDR2: SEHNR, FQNEAQ (reference sequence). CDR3 DNA sequence: TGTGCCAGCAGCTTAGCTGGGCAGACTGAAGCTTTCTTT. Amino acids: CASSLAGQTEAFF.

The CDR3 region is CASSRQDGTEAFF. CDR3 sequence (DNA): TGTGCCAGCAGCCGACAGGATGGGACTGAAGCTTTCTTT. V and J are TRBV7-6 and TRBJ1-1, with D perhaps TRBD1 (6 bases). This CDR3 contains 13 residues. The V gene's germline CDR1 is SGHVS and CDR2 FNYEAQ. Deletions cut 5 bases from V and 5 bases from J, with 12 bases between.

This clonotype occurred many times. The DNA of the CDR3 is TGCGCCAGCAGCCCCCAGGGACAGATTGGCTATGGCTACACCTTC. This sequence encodes CASSPQGQIGYGYTF. V is TRBV5-1 and J is TRBJ1-2, with 7 nucleotides matching TRBD1. Germline assignment: CDR1 SGHRS and CDR2 YFSETQ. With 4 bases clipped from V and 4 bases from J, the junction kept 10 bases outside the gene matches. This CDR3 comprises 15 residues.

The genes are TRBV29-1 and TRBJ2-5, with D possibly being TRBD1 (5 bases). CDR3 length: 13 amino acids. Trimming took off 2 bases at V and 5 bases at J, with 12 bases between the two ends. The germline gives CDR1 SQVTM, CDR2 ANQGSEA. CDR3 region: CSVETRVRETQYF. The CDR3 coding sequence is TGCAGCGTTGAAACCAGGGTGAGGGAGACCCAGTACTTC.